This paragraph reports one TCR beta chain. What it binds is unknown. Germline V CDR1 and CDR2: SGHTA, FQGNSA. CDR3 length: 13 amino acids. V dropped 2 bases and J dropped 7 bases, with 11 bases sitting between them. The data originate from a study of T cell repertoires in cytomegalovirus infection. Study outcomes and limitations: In two of eight donors, the top clonotype was HLA-C-restricted CMV-specific.

One entry per CDR3 protein results from TCRdb running MiXCR on the reads. Of more than 400,000 distinct CDR3 sequences in the sample, around a quarter are singletons; the top ten hold about 13%. Sequencing input: PBMCs. The source of this sequence is a human donor in good health (CMV status not recorded). Some clones in this sample may be carry-over from other donors' samples. This rearrangement joins TRBV7-2 to TRBJ1-2, with a tentative D call TRBD1 (5 bases). The CDR3 DNA follows: TGTGCCAGCAGCTTAAGGGGAGGTTCTGGCTACACCTTC. It specifies CASSLRGGSGYTF.